This T cell receptor beta chain was sequenced in a study of T cells expressing NK-cell markers. CDR3 size: 12 residues. Germline assignment: CDR1 SNHLY and CDR2 FYNNEI. TCRdb reprocessed the 5' RACE reads and stores each CDR3 protein as one record, lacking DNA. The sample shows about 460,000 distinct CDR3 sequences, and approximately 1.4% sits with its ten largest clones. Sample: blood T cells: a sorted CD56 or NKG2C T cell subset, CD4+ or CD8+ T cells, or bulk PBMC T cells (not recorded which). This rearrangement joins TRBV2 to TRBJ2-2. This TCR derives from a woman between 50 and 59 years old in good health. This CDR3 reads CASRLALGELFF.